This T cell receptor beta chain is drawn from a study of cytomegalovirus exposure and HLA in healthy donors. CDR1 is SNHLY and CDR2 is FYNNEI in the germline V gene. The CDR3 consists of 14 residues. V was pared by 2 bases and J by 3 bases, with 8 bases between. Primers for the PCR totalled 60 Vbeta and 13 Jbeta. Produced via immunoSEQ multiplex PCR; TCRdb's table is partial and in-frame only. This table has fewer than 200,000 clones, approximately 80% appearing once. The table lists this clone with a count of one. The receptor comes from a woman between 50 and 59 years old in good health and CMV-seronegative. This chain uses TRBV2 with TRBJ1-5, with a tentative D call TRBD1 (5 bases). The source material was PBMCs. The CDR3: CASSERTPNQPQHF. The CDR3, as DNA: TGTGCCAGCAGTGAACGGACACCCAATCAGCCCCAGCATTTT.